This TCR beta chain was captured by sequencing in a study of blood T cells in healthy people across ages. Study outcomes and limitations: The diversity estimates, figures obtained from one million T cells, were considered underestimates. Naive T cell percentage and TCR beta diversity correlated strongly.

The authors ran a second PCR of roughly 6 to 12 cycles using a sample-barcoded 5' primer and a J-beta primer mix. A 12-random-nucleotide template-switch adaptor tagged each cDNA molecule. TCRdb ran MiXCR on the 5' RACE reads and lists one entry per CDR3 protein. The data show under 2,000,000 distinct CDR3 sequences, approximately 50% seen once. In its sample, this clonotype was seen a few times. Its antigen remains unknown. The sequencing input was blood. The sequence came from a middle-aged woman in good health.

The chain's CDR3 is CASRTTGYKTGWIETQYF. The DNA for the CDR3 is TGTGCCAGCCGGACAACGGGGTATAAGACAGGCTGGATAGAGACCCAGTACTTC. V usage is TRBV6-2 or TRBV6-3 and J usage is TRBJ2-5, with D possibly matching TRBD1 (6 bases). Trimming shortened V by 8 bases and J by 4 bases, and 29 bases separated the two germline ends. The germline CDR1 and CDR2 sequences are MNHEY and SVGEGT. This CDR3 region has 18 residues.